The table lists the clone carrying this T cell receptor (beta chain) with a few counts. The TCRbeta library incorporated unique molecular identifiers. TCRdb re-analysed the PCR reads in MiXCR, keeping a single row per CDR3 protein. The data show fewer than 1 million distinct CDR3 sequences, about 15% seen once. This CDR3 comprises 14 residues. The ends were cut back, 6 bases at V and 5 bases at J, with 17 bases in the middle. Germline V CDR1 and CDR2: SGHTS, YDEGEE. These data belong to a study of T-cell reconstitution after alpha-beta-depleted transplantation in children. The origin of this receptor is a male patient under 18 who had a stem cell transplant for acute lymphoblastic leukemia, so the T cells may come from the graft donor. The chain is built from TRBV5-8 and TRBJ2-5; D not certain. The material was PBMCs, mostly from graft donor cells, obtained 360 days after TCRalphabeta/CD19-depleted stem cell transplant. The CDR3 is CASTRWYGYETQYF. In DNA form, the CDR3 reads TGTGCCAGCACCCGGTGGTATGGTTACGAGACCCAGTACTTC.